One and the same sample provided the 26 T cell receptor beta chains below, sequenced in a study of post-analysis software for immune sequencing data (dated by TCRdb to the mid-2010s). Study-wide findings and limitations: Significantly higher frequencies in patients than in controls were found for a handful of TRBV segments, including TRBV5-6, TRBV5-1 and TRBV20-1.

These TCRs' antigens remain unknown. Libraries were prepared through PCR. Reads for this sample came from an Illumina HiSeq 2500. Unique molecular identifiers were incorporated into TCR beta cDNA libraries to reduce PCR and sequencing biases. In-frame beta chains were kept once TCRdb had trimmed the public reads at Q25 with fastp and called clones with MiXCR. Merged by CDR3 protein, the rows form single entries marked with the most common genes and DNA. In all, the sample holds a few hundred thousand distinct CDR3 sequences, and roughly 45% of those were seen once. The ten largest clones take up around an eighth of the sample. The sequenced sample was blood. Every receptor here comes from a girl aged 10 to 17 with multiple sclerosis.

The genes are TRBV12-3 or TRBV12-4 and TRBJ2-7; 10 bases fit TRBD2. J gave up 7 bases and V 3 bases, and 9 bases lay outside the gene matches. The CDR3 extends over 15 amino acids. DNA of the CDR3: TGTGCCAGCAGTTTCGGGCTAGCGGGAGTGGGTGAGCAGTACGTC. It specifies CASSFGLAGVGEQYV.

V and J are TRBV3-1 and TRBJ2-1; TRBD1 matches 10 bases. The CDR3 length is 14 residues. V trimming: 4 bases; J trimming: 9 bases; junction bases outside the gene matches: 6. Germline CDR1 is LGHDT and CDR2 is YNNKEL (reference sequence). CDR3 region: CASSLMTGGGEQFF. CDR3 nucleotide sequence: TGTGCCAGCAGCCTGATGACAGGGGGCGGTGAGCAGTTCTTC.

This chain connects TRBV4-3 to TRBJ2-6; perhaps D is TRBD1 or TRBD2 (5 bases each). The CDR3 covers 16 residues. V lost 2 bases and J 2 bases, leaving 10 bases between the germline ends. Germline V gene lookup returns CDR1 LGHNA and CDR2 YSLEER. The CDR3 region has the DNA TGCGCCAGCAGCCAACTCGGGACCCCTGGGGCCAACGTCCTGACTTTC. Residues: CASSQLGTPGANVLTF.

In its sample, this clonotype was seen once. The chain joins TRBV25-1 to TRBJ2-1; 10 nucleotides agree with TRBD1. With 3 bases clipped from V and 5 bases from J, the junction kept 10 bases outside the gene matches. The CDR3 runs 17 residues. The V gene's germline CDR1 is MGHDK and CDR2 SYGVNS. CDR3 DNA sequence: TGTGCCAGCAGTGAGAAGATTGCGACAGGGGGCCACAATGAGCAGTTCTTC. This gives the protein CASSEKIATGGHNEQFF. The complete variable domain, with remaining parts taken from reference TRBV25-1 and TRBJ2-1, reads EADIYQTPRYLVIGTGKKITLECSQTMGHDKMYWYQQDPGMELHLIHYSYGVNSTEKGDLSSESTVSRIRTEHFPLTLESARPSHTSQYLCASSEKIATGGHNEQFFGPGTRLTVL.

The chain has TRBV28 and TRBJ2-1; 8 bases line up with TRBD2. CDR1 and CDR2 from the germline V gene are MDHEN and SYDVKM. The CDR3 runs to 17 residues. After removal of 5 bases from V and 8 bases from J, the junction contained 17 bases not matched to a gene. CDR3 amino acids: CASSARPGTRFDDEQFF. The CDR3 nucleotides are TGTGCCAGCAGTGCTCGACCCGGGACTAGATTCGACGATGAGCAGTTCTTC.

This chain joins TRBV6-5 and TRBJ1-1; D gene uncertain. Germline values: CDR1 MNHEY, CDR2 SVGAGI. This CDR3 contains 11 residues. V lost 4 bases and J lost 5, with 5 bases in between. CDR3 nucleotide sequence: TGTGCCAGCAGTTCGCCGACTGAAGCTTTCTTT. It specifies CASSSPTEAFF.

This chain connects TRBV4-2 to TRBJ2-7; D is unclear. The V and J ends lost 6 bases and 1 base respectively, with 16 bases between them. Germline V gene data show CDR1 as LGHNA and CDR2 as YNFKEQ. There are 15 residues in the CDR3. The CDR3 loop is CASRNLGALSYEQYF. DNA of the CDR3: TGTGCCAGCAGAAACCTAGGCGCCCTATCCTACGAGCAGTACTTC.

To note about this clonotype: A junction boundary mismatches the germline segment, possibly from a read error. V is TRBV20-1 and J is TRBJ1-6; no definite D call. Germline CDR1 is DFQATT and CDR2 is SNEGSKA (reference sequence). CDR3 length equals 16 residues. The CDR3 DNA reads TGCAGTGCCAAGGGAGGCGGTAGCTCCTATAATTCACCCCTCCGCTTT. As protein: CSAKGGGSSYNSPLRF.

This sequence joins TRBV10-3 and TRBJ2-1; 16 bases fit TRBD2. V shed 2 bases, J shed 8 bases, and the junction held 0 bases outside the gene matches. The CDR3 covers 15 residues. The V gene's germline CDR1 is ENHRY and CDR2 SYGVKD. CDR3 coding DNA: TGTGCCATCAGTGAGGGGACTAGCGGGAGGGATGAGCAGTTCTTC. This codes for CAISEGTSGRDEQFF.

The chain employs TRBV10-3 and TRBJ2-1; 12 bases match TRBD2. The J call may be wrong; the DNA end is better matched by TRBJ2-7. CDR1 and CDR2 from the germline V gene are ENHRY and SYGVKD. CDR3 length equals 16 residues. In nucleotides, the CDR3 is TGTGCCATCAGCCTGACTAGCGGGAGCTCCTACAATGAGCAGTACTTC. Translating gives CAISLTSGSSYNEQYF.

The V call is TRBV7-2, the J call TRBJ1-4, with D perhaps TRBD1 (5 bases). The CDR3 covers 13 residues. Trimming removed 8 bases from V and 2 bases from J, with 9 bases in between. Germline V gives CDR1 SGHTA, CDR2 FQGNSA. The CDR3, as DNA: TGTGCCAGCGGCCGGGACACTAATGAAAAACTGTTTTTT. Its translation: CASGRDTNEKLFF. The complete variable domain, with remaining parts taken from reference TRBV7-2 and TRBJ1-4, reads GAGVSQSPSNKVTEKGKDVELRCDPISGHTALYWYRQSLGQGLEFLIYFQGNSAPDKSGLPSDRFSAERTGGSVSTLTIQRTQQEDSAVYLCASGRDTNEKLFFGSGTQLSVL.

The chain uses TRBV7-2 and TRBJ2-4; D gene unclear. The end of the DNA aligns better with TRBJ2-7, so the J call may be wrong. The CDR3 contains 12 residues. Germline CDR1 SGHTA, CDR2 FQGNSA. The CDR3 spells CASSFRKDEQYF. The CDR3, as DNA: TGTGCCAGCAGCTTTCGGAAGGACGAGCAGTACTTC.

A few counts support this clonotype. This chain uses TRBV7-2 with TRBJ2-1; 7 bases line up with TRBD2. The CDR3 loop spans 16 amino acids. CDR1 is SGHTA, CDR2 FQGNSA, per germline. V gave up 4 bases and J gave up 9 bases; unmatched junction bases: 15. The CDR3 DNA sequence: TGTGCCAGCAGCTCGTCGAGGGGACTATTCGGGGGTGAGCAGTTCTTC. It codes for CASSSSRGLFGGEQFF.

Here the CDR3 DNA reads TGCGCCAGCAGCTTGTATCAGGCCTACGAGCAGTACTTC. Its translation: CASSLYQAYEQYF. The J gene is TRBJ2-7, the V gene TRBV5-1; D is ambiguous. V was shortened by 1 base and J by 2 bases, with 7 bases between the two germline ends. This CDR3 has 13 amino acids. The V gene's germline CDR1 is SGHRS and CDR2 YFSETQ. Looking up the rest from reference TRBV5-1 and TRBJ2-7 gives the full variable domain: KAGVTQTPRYLIKTRGQQVTLSCSPISGHRSVSWYQQTPGQGLQFLFEYFSETQRNKGNFPGRFSGRQFSNSRSEMNVSTLELGDSALYLCASSLYQAYEQYFGPGTRLTVT.

V gene TRBV5-1 combines with J gene TRBJ2-3, with 8 bases that match TRBD1. The CDR3 is made up of 13 amino acids. J gave up 4 bases and V 5 bases, and 3 bases lay outside the gene matches. The germline gives CDR1 SGHRS, CDR2 YFSETQ. The CDR3 spells CASRDRVSDTQYF. The DNA of the CDR3 is TGCGCCAGCAGGGACAGGGTTTCAGATACGCAGTATTTT.

This clonotype turned up a few times. The V and J genes are TRBV10-3 and TRBJ1-1, with 7 bases identical to TRBD1. The CDR3 has 14 residues. Germline V gene sequence: CDR1 ENHRY, CDR2 SYGVKD. The ends lost 6 bases at V and 7 bases at J; junction bases unmatched: 11. The CDR3 DNA reads as TGTGCCATCAGCGTAGATGGCTACAGGGGTGAAGCTTTCTTT. This encodes CAISVDGYRGEAFF.

This clonotype turned up a few times. This rearrangement joins TRBV20-1 to TRBJ2-6; the D is unclear. The CDR3 sequence is 17 residues long. V lost 1 base and J lost 2, with 15 bases in between. Looked up from germline, CDR1 is DFQATT and CDR2 is SNEGSKA (reference sequence). CDR3 nucleotide sequence: TGCAGTGCTAGAGCCTTGGATGTCCTCGCTGGGGCCAACGTCCTGACTTTC. The encoded protein is CSARALDVLAGANVLTF.

CDR3 sequence reads: CASSLSGGGYTF. The CDR3 DNA follows: TGTGCCAGCAGTTTGAGTGGTGGCGGCTACACCTTC. The chain joins TRBV28 to TRBJ1-2; D unresolved. Per germline, CDR1 MDHEN and CDR2 SYDVKM. Trimming stripped 3 bases from V and 8 bases from J, with 10 bases between. The CDR3 sequence is 12 residues long.

As for this clonotype: No conserved phenylalanine or tryptophan ends this CDR3, so it is likely a read error. This chain uses TRBV6-5 with TRBJ2-3, with D maybe TRBD2 (6 bases). This CDR3 is 13 amino acids long. Looked up from germline, CDR1 is MNHEY and CDR2 is SVGAGI. Trimming took 8 bases from V and 4 from J, leaving 13 bases between them. The CDR3 sequence: CASVQRAPDTQYL. The DNA for the CDR3 is TGTGCCAGCGTGCAGCGGGCCCCAGATACGCAGTATTTG.

The CDR3 sequence is CATSRPPPSGSTDTQYF. The CDR3 bases are TGTGCCACCAGCAGACCACCCCCGTCGGGGAGCACAGATACGCAGTATTTT. The gene calls are TRBV15 and TRBJ2-3; D may be TRBD2 (5 bases). CDR1 is LNHNV and CDR2 is YYDKDF in the germline V gene (reference sequence). Trimming left V 2 bases short and J 0 bases short, with 15 bases between. The CDR3 runs 17 residues. The full variable domain, completed using reference TRBV15 and TRBJ2-3, is DAMVIQNPRYQVTQFGKPVTLSCSQTLNHNVMYWYQQKSSQAPKLLFHYYDKDFNNEADTPDNFQSRRPNTSFCFLDIRSPGLGDTAMYLCATSRPPPSGSTDTQYFGPGTRLTVL.

In its sample, this clonotype was seen many times. In nucleotides, the CDR3 is TGCAGTGCTGGTACTAGCGGGAGCGAGCAGTACTTC. This sequence encodes CSAGTSGSEQYF. The chain is built from TRBV20-1 and TRBJ2-7; 11 bases are shared with TRBD2. There are 12 residues in the CDR3. The ends lost 5 bases at V and 6 bases at J; junction bases unmatched: 3. Per the germline V gene, CDR1 is DFQATT and CDR2 is SNEGSKA (reference sequence).

There are many counts of this clonotype. CDR3 loop: CASRPDNYEQYF. CDR3 bases: TGCGCCAGCAGACCTGACAACTACGAGCAGTACTTC. This chain joins TRBV5-1 and TRBJ2-7; unclear D gene. The germline V and J ends were trimmed by 5 bases and 3 bases, with 9 bases remaining between them. This CDR3 contains 12 residues. Germline CDR1 and CDR2: SGHRS and YFSETQ.

Turning to this clonotype: The CDR3 does not close with the conserved phenylalanine or tryptophan, likely indicating a read error. The CDR3 reads CSAQPDINSYEQYP. CDR3 DNA: TGCAGTGCCCAACCCGACATTAACTCCTACGAGCAGTACCCC. The rearrangement joins TRBV20-1 to TRBJ2-7; D is unresolved. The CDR3 extends over 14 amino acids. Germline assignment: CDR1 DFQATT and CDR2 SNEGSKA (reference sequence). V was shortened by 6 bases and J by 0 bases, with 15 bases between the two germline ends.

A single count supports this clonotype. The chain recombines TRBV21-1 with TRBJ1-5; the listed D gene, TRBD1, was not tested against the DNA. TRBV21-1 is assigned pseudogene status. There are 14 residues in the CDR3. The CDR3 reads CASSDRTGGQPQHF. In DNA form, the CDR3 reads TGTGCCAGCAGCGACCGGACGGGGGGTCAGCCCCAGCATTTT.

The chain joins TRBV6-6 to TRBJ2-5; TRBD2 might be the D (6 bases). This CDR3 is 13 amino acids long. V lost 8 bases and J 2 bases, leaving 12 bases between the germline ends. Germline assignment: CDR1 MNHNY and CDR2 SVGAGI (reference sequence). CDR3 amino acids: CASRLADQETQYF. The CDR3 region has the DNA TGTGCCAGCCGATTAGCGGATCAAGAGACCCAGTACTTC.

A few counts support this clonotype. The CDR3 protein is CASSVELDRNYNEQFF. For the CDR3, the DNA is TGTGCCAGCAGCGTAGAATTGGACAGGAACTACAATGAGCAGTTCTTC. V is TRBV9 and J is TRBJ2-1, with 7 nucleotides matching TRBD1. The CDR3 runs to 16 residues. V gave up 0 bases and J gave up 3 bases; unmatched junction bases: 6. Per germline, CDR1 SGDLS and CDR2 YYNGEE.